The next 25 T cell receptor beta chains were all read from a single sample in a study of beta chain features in type 1 diabetes. Study-level results: Among patients with Type 1 diabetes, TCRB CDR3s were moderately but significantly shorter in every one of the four CD4+ subsets.

No antigen has been assigned to these receptors. The investigators reverse transcribed all of the isolated RNA, so they sequenced expressed TCRB transcripts. Only in-frame clones appear in the TCRdb table, and some are missing; sequencing was by immunoSEQ multiplex PCR. The sample lists about 150,000 clones; approximately 9.1% were seen once. Sequenced material: central memory CD4+ T cells from blood. Receptors were obtained from a woman aged 25 to 39 with type 1 diabetes.

The gene calls are TRBV9 and TRBJ2-1, with D hard to call. There are 13 residues in the CDR3. V was clipped by 2 bases and J by 0 bases, with 3 bases between them. CDR1 and CDR2 from the germline V gene are SGDLS and YYNGEE. The CDR3, as DNA: TGTGCCAGCAGCGTCTTCTCCTACAATGAGCAGTTCTTC. It codes for CASSVFSYNEQFF. Drawing the rest from reference TRBV9 and TRBJ2-1, the complete variable domain is DSGVTQTPKHLITATGQRVTLRCSPRSGDLSVYWYQQSLDQGLQFLIQYYNGEERAKGNILERFSAQQFPDLHSELNLSSLELGDSALYFCASSVFSYNEQFFGPGTRLTVL.

This chain joins TRBV11-2 and TRBJ2-4; 7 nucleotides match TRBD1. The CDR3 is 14 amino acids. Germline V gene data show CDR1 as SGHAT and CDR2 as FQNNGV. V gave up 4 bases and J gave up 6 bases; unmatched junction bases: 6. CDR3 in DNA: TGTGCCAGCAGCTGGCAGGGGGATAGAAACATTCAGTACTTC. This translates into CASSWQGDRNIQYF.

The chain combines TRBV29-1 with TRBJ2-7; unclear D gene. There are 10 residues in the CDR3. With 7 bases removed from V and 3 bases from J, the gap between germline ends came to 7 bases. Germline lookup yields CDR1 SQVTM and CDR2 ANQGSEA. CDR3 sequence reads: CSASDYEQYF. CDR3 bases: TGCAGCGCCTCAGACTACGAGCAGTACTTC.

This chain connects TRBV7-6 to TRBJ2-1; 11 bases match TRBD1. In germline, CDR1 is SGHVS, CDR2 FNYEAQ. The CDR3 has 15 residues. V lost 7 bases to trimming and J lost 4 bases; unmatched junction nucleotides: 6. DNA for the CDR3: TGTGCCAGCACACCTGGACAGGGGGCTTACAATGAGCAGTTCTTC. Translation gives CASTPGQGAYNEQFF.

The chain joins TRBV7-9 to TRBJ2-2; a weak D match, TRBD2 (6 bases). CDR1 SEHNR and CDR2 FQNEAQ come from the germline V gene (reference sequence). This CDR3 is built from 15 residues. Trimming shortened V by 7 bases and J by 4 bases, and 16 bases separated the two germline ends. The CDR3 coding sequence is TGTGCCAGCAACCCGGACCAGCGGGCCACCGGGGAGCTGTTTTTT. Its translation is CASNPDQRATGELFF.

This clone appeared a few times. CDR3 sequence reads: CASSVGPGVAYNEQFF. In nucleotides, the CDR3 is TGTGCCAGCAGCGTAGGTCCGGGAGTCGCCTACAATGAGCAGTTCTTC. This chain links TRBV9 with TRBJ2-1, with D possibly TRBD2 on 6 matching bases. V was clipped by 0 bases and J by 2 bases, with 12 bases between them. This CDR3 has 16 residues. Germline CDR1 is SGDLS and CDR2 is YYNGEE.

A few counts support this clone. This sequence joins TRBV19 and TRBJ2-6; D is unclear. This CDR3 contains 14 residues. The germline V and J ends were trimmed by 5 bases and 2 bases, with 7 bases remaining between them. The germline CDR1 and CDR2 sequences are LNHDA and SQIVND (reference sequence). CDR3 residues: CASSSSPGANVLTF. CDR3 nucleotides: TGTGCCAGTAGTTCTTCCCCTGGGGCCAACGTCCTGACTTTC.

A few counts support this clone. The chain has TRBV28 and TRBJ1-2, with a possible D match to TRBD1 (6 bases). V dropped 5 bases and J dropped 10 bases, with 20 bases sitting between them. Looked up from germline, CDR1 is MDHEN and CDR2 is SYDVKM. The CDR3 runs to 14 residues. CDR3 protein: CASSLAGTTKDYTF. In DNA form, the CDR3 reads TGTGCCAGCAGTCTAGCCGGGACAACAAAGGACTACACCTTC.

There are a few counts of this clone. The chain combines TRBV9 with TRBJ2-3; D is possibly TRBD2 (5 bases). CDR1 and CDR2 from the germline V gene are SGDLS and YYNGEE. The V end was cut by 0 bases, the J end by 6 bases, with 20 bases between. This CDR3 is built from 17 residues. The CDR3 spells CASSVGERQWYHDTQYF. As DNA, the CDR3 is TGTGCCAGCAGCGTAGGGGAGCGTCAGTGGTATCACGATACGCAGTATTTT.

The chain recombines TRBV19 with TRBJ1-4; tentative D call: TRBD1 (6 bases). CDR1 and CDR2 (germline): LNHDA, SQIVND (reference sequence). With 2 bases removed from V and 3 bases from J, the gap between germline ends came to 16 bases. The CDR3 runs 17 residues. The CDR3 DNA is TGTGCCAGTAGTATATCTGGGCATACAGGGTCTAATGAAAAACTGTTTTTT. Its protein is CASSISGHTGSNEKLFF.

This sequence joins TRBV28 and TRBJ2-3; D uncertain. Germline values: CDR1 MDHEN, CDR2 SYDVKM. Trimming took 2 bases from V and 4 from J, leaving 13 bases between them. The CDR3 totals 15 residues. For the CDR3, the DNA is TGTGCCAGCAGTTTAACGGGTTCGCGGTCAGATACGCAGTATTTT. Amino acids: CASSLTGSRSDTQYF.

This clone was seen more than once but under ten times. The chain uses TRBV29-1 and TRBJ1-1; possibly TRBD1 for D (6 bases). The CDR3 sequence is 14 residues long. V dropped 5 bases and J dropped 5 bases, with 18 bases sitting between them. Germline CDR1 and CDR2: SQVTM and ANQGSEA. CDR3 DNA: TGCAGCGTTTTGAGGGGGTCGGTGCGGACTGAAGCTTTCTTT. It codes for CSVLRGSVRTEAFF.

This sequence joins TRBV30 and TRBJ1-5; unclear D gene. This CDR3 is built from 13 residues. V was clipped by 2 bases and J by 6 bases, with 11 bases between them. Germline CDR1 and CDR2: GTSNPN and SVGIG (reference sequence). The CDR3 nucleotides are TGTGCCTGGAGTACGGAGGCCAGTCAGCCCCAGCATTTT. Its protein product is CAWSTEASQPQHF.

This clone has ten or more counts. The same CDR3 also results from other DNA sequences found in this sample. The chain has TRBV5-1 and TRBJ2-5, with TRBD2 matching over 9 bases. V was pared by 2 bases and J by 1 base, with 0 bases of the junction left unmatched. The CDR3 totals 14 residues. Germline CDR1 and CDR2: SGHRS and YFSETQ. Here the CDR3 DNA reads TGCGCCAGCAGCTTAGCGGGAGGCCAAGAGACCCAGTACTTC. Translating it yields CASSLAGGQETQYF.

This chain connects TRBV5-1 to TRBJ2-1; no clear D gene. V lost 5 bases and J lost 0, with 9 bases in between. Germline V gene sequence: CDR1 SGHRS, CDR2 YFSETQ. The CDR3 spans 14 residues. This CDR3 reads CASSTMPSYNEQFF. CDR3 nucleotides: TGCGCCAGCAGTACAATGCCCTCCTACAATGAGCAGTTCTTC.

V usage is TRBV10-3 and J usage is TRBJ2-7, with 10 bases aligning to TRBD2. V shed 3 bases, J shed 2 bases, and the junction held 4 bases outside the gene matches. The CDR3 sequence is 15 residues long. Germline V gives CDR1 ENHRY, CDR2 SYGVKD. CDR3 sequence (DNA): TGTGCCATCAGTGAAGGACTAGCGGAGACCTACGAGCAGTACTTC. It is translated as CAISEGLAETYEQYF.

This clone was seen more than once but under ten times. J is TRBJ1-1 and V is TRBV10-3; TRBD1 is a possible D gene (5 bases). V shed 7 bases and J shed 3 bases, with 9 bases lying between them. This CDR3 has 12 residues. CDR1 and CDR2 (germline): ENHRY, SYGVKD. The CDR3 sequence is CAIKRGDTEAFF. CDR3 sequence (DNA): TGTGCCATCAAACGGGGGGACACTGAAGCTTTCTTT.

This clone was detected only a few times. The rearrangement links TRBV29-1 to TRBJ2-7; TRBD1 matches 7 bases. CDR1 is SQVTM, CDR2 ANQGSEA, per germline. CDR3 length: 13 amino acids. Unmatched junction bases numbered 6, after V lost 2 bases and J lost 5 bases. The CDR3 sequence: CSVERQGFDEQYF. Here the CDR3 DNA reads TGCAGCGTTGAACGACAGGGATTTGACGAGCAGTACTTC.

This chain's CDR3 is CSVQQGSNQPQHF. CDR3 nucleotide sequence: TGCAGCGTACAGCAGGGTAGCAATCAGCCCCAGCATTTT. The chain couples TRBV29-1 to TRBJ1-5; TRBD1 might be the D (5 bases). The CDR3 extends over 13 amino acids. Germline lookup yields CDR1 SQVTM and CDR2 ANQGSEA. V was cut by 6 bases and J by 0 bases, with 9 bases left in between.

In this sample, this clone turned up a few times. This chain links TRBV7-9 with TRBJ2-3, with D possibly matching TRBD2 (6 bases). Germline V lookup: CDR1 SEHNR, CDR2 FQNEAQ (reference sequence). Trimming removed 5 bases at V and 9 bases at J, with 12 bases between. The CDR3 runs to 12 residues. CDR3 in DNA: TGTGCCAGCAGCCTCCGGGAGTTAACGCAGTATTTT. Translation gives CASSLRELTQYF.

This clone showed up just a few times. The rearrangement links TRBV2 to TRBJ2-7, with TRBD1 matching 7 bases. Trimming took 6 bases from V and 6 from J; bases not matched to a gene: 14. CDR3 length equals 15 residues. Germline CDR1 is SNHLY and CDR2 is FYNNEI. The CDR3 bases are TGTGCCAGCAGCGCCATCGGACAGGCTTCGTCCGAGCAGTACTTC. It specifies CASSAIGQASSEQYF.

The rearrangement uses TRBV19 and TRBJ2-2; D is unclear. The V and J ends lost 2 bases and 6 bases respectively, with 10 bases between them. The CDR3 runs to 14 residues. Germline V lookup: CDR1 LNHDA, CDR2 SQIVND (reference sequence). The CDR3: CASSIIMRSGELFF. CDR3 coding DNA: TGTGCCAGTAGTATAATTATGAGATCCGGGGAGCTGTTTTTT.

The V gene is TRBV7-9, the J gene TRBJ2-7; TRBD1 matches 11 bases. The CDR3 covers 16 residues. Germline CDR1 SEHNR, CDR2 FQNEAQ (reference sequence). V trimming: 5 bases; J trimming: 2 bases; junction bases outside the gene matches: 8. The CDR3 bases are TGTGCCAGCAGCGAACCCCCGGGACAGGGGGCCTACGAGCAGTACTTC. Its protein product is CASSEPPGQGAYEQYF.

This clone was observed a few times. The CDR3 here is CSVLRQGISGNQPQHF. CDR3 DNA sequence: TGCAGCGTGCTAAGACAGGGGATAAGCGGCAATCAGCCCCAGCATTTT. The V gene is TRBV29-1, the J gene TRBJ1-5; TRBD1 agrees at 8 bases. V gave up 6 bases and J gave up 2 bases; unmatched junction bases: 12. This CDR3 spans 16 amino acids. CDR1 is SQVTM and CDR2 is ANQGSEA in the germline V gene.

The rearrangement uses TRBV30 and TRBJ2-1, with TRBD2 identical over 15 bases. The CDR3 has 15 amino acids. CDR1 is GTSNPN, CDR2 SVGIG, per germline (reference sequence). Unmatched junction bases numbered 8, after V lost 4 bases and J lost 10 bases. This CDR3 reads CAWNFGLAGGGEQFF. The CDR3 nucleotides read TGTGCCTGGAATTTTGGACTAGCGGGAGGGGGAGAGCAGTTCTTC.